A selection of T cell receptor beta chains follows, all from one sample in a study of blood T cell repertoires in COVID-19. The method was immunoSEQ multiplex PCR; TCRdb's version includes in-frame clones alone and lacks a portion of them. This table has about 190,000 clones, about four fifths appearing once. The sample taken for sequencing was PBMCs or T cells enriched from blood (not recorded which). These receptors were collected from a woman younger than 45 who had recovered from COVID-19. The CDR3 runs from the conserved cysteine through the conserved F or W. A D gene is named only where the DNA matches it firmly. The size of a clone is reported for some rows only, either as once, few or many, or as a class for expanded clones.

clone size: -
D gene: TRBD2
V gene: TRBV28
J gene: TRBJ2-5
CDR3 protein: CASSLLTSWETQYF
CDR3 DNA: TGTGCCAGCAGTTTATTGACTAGCTGGGAGACCCAGTACTTC

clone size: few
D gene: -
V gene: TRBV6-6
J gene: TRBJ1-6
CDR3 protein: CAAAQTRDNNSPLHF
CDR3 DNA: TGTGCCGCAGCCCAGACCCGGGACAATAATTCACCCCTCCACTTT

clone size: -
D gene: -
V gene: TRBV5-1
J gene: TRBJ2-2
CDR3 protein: CASTAGRNTGELFF
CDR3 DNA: TGCGCCAGCACCGCGGGCAGAAACACCGGGGAGCTGTTTTTT

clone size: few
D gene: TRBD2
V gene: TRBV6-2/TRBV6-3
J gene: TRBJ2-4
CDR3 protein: CASSYWSVMTSGSGAKNIQYF
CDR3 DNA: TGTGCCAGCAGTTATTGGTCCGTCATGACTAGCGGGAGTGGGGCCAAAAACATTCAGTACTTC

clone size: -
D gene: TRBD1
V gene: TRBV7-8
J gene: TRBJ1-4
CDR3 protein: CASSSGQGAHEKLFF
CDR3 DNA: TGTGCCAGCAGCTCCGGACAGGGGGCTCATGAAAAACTGTTTTTT

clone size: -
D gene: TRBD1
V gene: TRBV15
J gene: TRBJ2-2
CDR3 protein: CATSGDSPNTGELFF
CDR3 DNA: TGTGCCACCAGCGGGGACAGCCCGAACACCGGGGAGCTGTTTTTT

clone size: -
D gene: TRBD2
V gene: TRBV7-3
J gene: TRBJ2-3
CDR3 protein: CASSLLAGGPTDTQYF
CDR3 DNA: TGTGCCAGCAGCCTACTAGCGGGAGGGCCTACAGATACGCAGTATTTT

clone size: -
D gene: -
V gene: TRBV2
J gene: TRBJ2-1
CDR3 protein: CASSGRAGSSYNEQFF
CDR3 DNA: TGTGCCAGCAGTGGACGTGCGGGCTCCTCCTACAATGAGCAGTTCTTC

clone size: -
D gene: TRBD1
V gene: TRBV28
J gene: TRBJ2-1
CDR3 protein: CASTPHPGQGINEQFF
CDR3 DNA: TGTGCCAGCACCCCACACCCGGGACAGGGGATCAATGAGCAGTTCTTC

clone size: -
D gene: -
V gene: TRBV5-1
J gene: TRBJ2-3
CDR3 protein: CASSLANLPDTQYF
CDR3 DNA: TGCGCCAGCAGCTTGGCCAACTTACCAGATACGCAGTATTTT

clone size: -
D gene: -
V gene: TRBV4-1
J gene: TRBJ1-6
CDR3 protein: CASSIPGSSPLHF
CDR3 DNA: TGCGCCAGCAGTATACCTGGCAGTTCACCCCTCCACTTT

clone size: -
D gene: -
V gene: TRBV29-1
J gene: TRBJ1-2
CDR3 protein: CSVSRRDGEYYGYTF
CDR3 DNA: TGCAGCGTTTCTCGCCGGGATGGGGAATACTATGGCTACACCTTC

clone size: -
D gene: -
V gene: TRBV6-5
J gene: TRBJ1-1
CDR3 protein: CASSSLSGVANTEAFF
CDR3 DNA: TGTGCCAGCAGTTCCCTCTCAGGGGTGGCGAACACTGAAGCTTTCTTT

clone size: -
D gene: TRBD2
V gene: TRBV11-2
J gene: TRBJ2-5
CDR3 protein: CASSTPRGGETQYF
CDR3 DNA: TGTGCCAGCAGCACCCCTCGGGGGGGGGAGACCCAGTACTTC

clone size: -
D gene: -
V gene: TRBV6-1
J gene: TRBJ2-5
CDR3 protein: CASSERQGITETQYF
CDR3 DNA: TGTGCCAGCAGTGAGAGGCAGGGCATCACAGAGACCCAGTACTTC

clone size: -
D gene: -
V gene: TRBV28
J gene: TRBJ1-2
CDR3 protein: CASSAPGRTRKGYTF
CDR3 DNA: TGTGCCAGCAGTGCCCCGGGCAGGACAAGGAAGGGCTACACCTTC

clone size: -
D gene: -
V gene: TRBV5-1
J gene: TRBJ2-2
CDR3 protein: CASSPGDTGELFF
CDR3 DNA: TGCGCCAGCAGCCCAGGGGACACCGGGGAGCTGTTTTTT

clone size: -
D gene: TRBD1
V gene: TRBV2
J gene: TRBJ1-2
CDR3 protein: CASLFDRDPLYGYTF
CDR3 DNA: TGTGCCAGCCTTTTCGACAGGGACCCTCTGTATGGCTACACCTTC

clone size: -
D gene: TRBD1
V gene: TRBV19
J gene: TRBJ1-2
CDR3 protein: CASILRDRGDKGYTF
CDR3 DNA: TGTGCCAGTATCCTCCGGGACAGGGGAGATAAAGGCTACACCTTC

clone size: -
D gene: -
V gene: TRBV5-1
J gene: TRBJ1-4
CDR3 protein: CASSTGRSTNEKLFF
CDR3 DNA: TGCGCCAGCAGCACAGGGAGATCAACTAATGAAAAACTGTTTTTT

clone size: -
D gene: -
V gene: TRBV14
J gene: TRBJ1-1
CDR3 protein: CASIIIRERGNTEAFF
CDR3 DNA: TGTGCCAGCATAATCATAAGGGAGCGGGGGAACACTGAAGCTTTCTTT

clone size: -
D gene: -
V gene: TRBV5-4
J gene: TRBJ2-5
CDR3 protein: CASSFSGGVETQYF
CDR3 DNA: TGTGCCAGCAGCTTTTCGGGCGGGGTTGAGACCCAGTACTTC

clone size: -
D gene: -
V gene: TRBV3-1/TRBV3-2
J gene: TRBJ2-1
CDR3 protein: CASSQDRWGENNEQFF
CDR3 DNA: TGTGCCAGCAGCCAAGATCGGTGGGGGGAAAACAATGAGCAGTTCTTC

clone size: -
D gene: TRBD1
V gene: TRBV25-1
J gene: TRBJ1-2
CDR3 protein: CASSEPRTGNVYGYTF
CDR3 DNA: TGTGCCAGCAGTGAACCTCGGACAGGGAACGTCTATGGCTACACCTTC

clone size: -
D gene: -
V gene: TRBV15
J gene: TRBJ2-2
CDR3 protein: CATSREDARGKSGELFF
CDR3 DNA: TGTGCCACCAGCAGAGAGGATGCCAGGGGAAAGTCCGGGGAGCTGTTTTTT

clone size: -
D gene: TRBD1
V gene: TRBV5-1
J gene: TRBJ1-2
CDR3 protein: CASSPGQGRSYGYTF
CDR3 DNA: TGCGCCAGCAGCCCAGGACAGGGTCGAAGCTATGGCTACACCTTC

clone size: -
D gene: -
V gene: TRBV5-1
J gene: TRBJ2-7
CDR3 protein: CASSLGGMEQYF
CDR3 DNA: TGCGCCAGCAGCTTGGGAGGGATGGAGCAGTACTTC

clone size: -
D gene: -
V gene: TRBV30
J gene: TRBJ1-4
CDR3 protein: CAWTKGRDNEKLFF
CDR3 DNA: TGTGCCTGGACCAAGGGCAGGGATAATGAAAAACTGTTTTTT

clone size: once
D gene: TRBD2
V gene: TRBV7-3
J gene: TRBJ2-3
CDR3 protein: CASSLWASGGTDTQYF
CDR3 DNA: TGTGCCAGCAGCTTATGGGCTAGCGGGGGCACAGATACGCAGTATTTT

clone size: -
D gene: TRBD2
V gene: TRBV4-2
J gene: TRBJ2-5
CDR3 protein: CASSQEPGLAGELYF
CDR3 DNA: TGTGCCAGCAGCCAAGAACCGGGACTAGCGGGAGAATTGTACTTC

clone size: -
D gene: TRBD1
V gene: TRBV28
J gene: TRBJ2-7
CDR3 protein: CAVTGGYEQYF
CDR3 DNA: TGTGCCGTTACAGGGGGCTACGAGCAGTACTTC

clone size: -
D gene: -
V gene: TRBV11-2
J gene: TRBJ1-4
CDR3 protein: CASSLGGSRQGKLFF
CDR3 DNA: TGTGCCAGCAGCTTAGGTGGGAGTAGGCAAGGAAAACTGTTTTTT

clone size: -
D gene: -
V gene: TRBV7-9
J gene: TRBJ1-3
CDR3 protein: CASSPPGGGNTIYF
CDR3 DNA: TGTGCCAGCAGCCCACCTGGCGGAGGAAACACCATATATTTT

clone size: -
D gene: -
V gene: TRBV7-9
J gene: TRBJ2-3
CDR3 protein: CASSFFGGRADTQYF
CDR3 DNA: TGTGCCAGCAGCTTTTTCGGGGGGCGCGCAGATACGCAGTATTTT

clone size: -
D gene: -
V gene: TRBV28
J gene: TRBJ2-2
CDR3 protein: CASSPSYGASGELFF
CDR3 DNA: TGTGCCAGCAGTCCATCATATGGGGCTAGCGGGGAGCTGTTTTTT

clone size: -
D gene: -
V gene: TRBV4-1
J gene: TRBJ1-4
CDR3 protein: CASSQDQATANEKLFF
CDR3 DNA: TGCGCCAGCAGCCAAGATCAAGCTACGGCTAATGAAAAACTGTTTTTT

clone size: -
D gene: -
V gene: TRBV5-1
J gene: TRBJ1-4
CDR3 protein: CASSLGLKTNEKLFF
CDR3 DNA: TGCGCCAGCAGCTTGGGTTTAAAAACTAATGAAAAACTGTTTTTT

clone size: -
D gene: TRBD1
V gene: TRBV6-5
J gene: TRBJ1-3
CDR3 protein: CASSYYRTGTGNTIYF
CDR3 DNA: TGTGCCAGCAGTTACTATAGGACAGGGACCGGAAACACCATATATTTT

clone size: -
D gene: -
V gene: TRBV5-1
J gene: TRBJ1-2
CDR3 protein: CASSLRQADYGYTF
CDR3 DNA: TGCGCCAGCAGCCTTCGACAGGCGGACTATGGCTACACCTTC

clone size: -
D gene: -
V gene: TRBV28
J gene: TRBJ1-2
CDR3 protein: CASSLVDRVTGYTF
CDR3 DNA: TGTGCCAGCAGTTTAGTCGACCGGGTTACTGGCTACACCTTC